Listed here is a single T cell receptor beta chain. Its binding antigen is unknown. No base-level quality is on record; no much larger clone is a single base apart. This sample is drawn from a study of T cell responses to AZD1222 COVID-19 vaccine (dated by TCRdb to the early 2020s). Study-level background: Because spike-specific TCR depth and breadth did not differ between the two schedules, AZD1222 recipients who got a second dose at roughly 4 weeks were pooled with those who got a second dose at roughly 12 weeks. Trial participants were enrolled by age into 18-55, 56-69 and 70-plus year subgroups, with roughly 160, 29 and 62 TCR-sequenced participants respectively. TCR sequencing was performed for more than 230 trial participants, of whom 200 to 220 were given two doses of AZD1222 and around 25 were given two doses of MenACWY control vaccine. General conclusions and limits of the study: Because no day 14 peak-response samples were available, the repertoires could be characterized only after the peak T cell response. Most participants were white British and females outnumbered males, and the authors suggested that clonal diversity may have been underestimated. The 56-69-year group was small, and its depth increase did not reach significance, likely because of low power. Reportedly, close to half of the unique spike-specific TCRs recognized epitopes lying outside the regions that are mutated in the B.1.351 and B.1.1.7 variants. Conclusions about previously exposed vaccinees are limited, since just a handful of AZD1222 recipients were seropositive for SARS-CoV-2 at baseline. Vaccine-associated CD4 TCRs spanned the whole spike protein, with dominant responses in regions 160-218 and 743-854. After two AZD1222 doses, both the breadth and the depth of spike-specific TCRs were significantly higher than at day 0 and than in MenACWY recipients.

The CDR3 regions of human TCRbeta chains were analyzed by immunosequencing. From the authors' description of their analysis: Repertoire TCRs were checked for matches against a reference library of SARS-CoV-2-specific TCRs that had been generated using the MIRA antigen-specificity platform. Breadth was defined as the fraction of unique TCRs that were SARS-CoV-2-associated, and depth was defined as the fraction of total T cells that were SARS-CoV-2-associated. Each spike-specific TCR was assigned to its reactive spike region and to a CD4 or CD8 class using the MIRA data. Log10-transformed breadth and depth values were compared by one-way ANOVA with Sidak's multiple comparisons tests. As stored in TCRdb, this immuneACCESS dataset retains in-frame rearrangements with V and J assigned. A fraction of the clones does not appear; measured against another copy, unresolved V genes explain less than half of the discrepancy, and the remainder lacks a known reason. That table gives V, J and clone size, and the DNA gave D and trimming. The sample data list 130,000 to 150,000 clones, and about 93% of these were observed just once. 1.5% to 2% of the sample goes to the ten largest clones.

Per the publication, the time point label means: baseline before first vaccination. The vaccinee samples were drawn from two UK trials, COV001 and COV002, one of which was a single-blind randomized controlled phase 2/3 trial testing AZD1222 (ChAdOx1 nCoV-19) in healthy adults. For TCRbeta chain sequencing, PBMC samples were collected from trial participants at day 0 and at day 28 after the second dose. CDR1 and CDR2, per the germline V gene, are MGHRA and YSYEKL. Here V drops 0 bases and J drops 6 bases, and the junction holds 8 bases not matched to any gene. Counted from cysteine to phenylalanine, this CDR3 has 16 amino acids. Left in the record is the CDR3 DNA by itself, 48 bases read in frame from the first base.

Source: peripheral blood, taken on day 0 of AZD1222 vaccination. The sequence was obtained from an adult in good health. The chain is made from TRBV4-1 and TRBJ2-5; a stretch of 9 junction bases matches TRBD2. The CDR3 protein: CASSQDPSGAAKTQYF. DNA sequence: TGCGCCAGCAGCCAAGACCCTAGCGGGGCCGCGAAGACCCAGTACTTC.